Below are 7 T cell receptor beta chains sequenced from a single sample in a study of control samples from healthy donors and cancer patients. Sequencing was performed with immunoSEQ multiplex PCR; in TCRdb, only in-frame clones are kept and a portion is missing. The data show approximately 150,000 clones, 91% seen once. Sequences were obtained from blood. The receptors stem from a man between 18 and 29 years old in good health.

V is TRBV20-1 and J is TRBJ2-7, with D perhaps TRBD1 (5 bases). V was pared by 3 bases and J by 4 bases, with 7 bases between. CDR1 and CDR2 from the germline V gene are DFQATT and SNEGSKA (reference sequence). This CDR3 is 11 amino acids long. CDR3 residues: CSARDKYEQYF. The CDR3, as DNA: TGCAGTGCTAGGGACAAATACGAGCAGTACTTC.

The chain carries TRBV10-3 and TRBJ2-1, with 8 bases aligning to TRBD2. Trimming cost V 1 base and J 5 bases; bases outside gene matches: 10. CDR1 ENHRY and CDR2 SYGVKD come from the germline V gene. The CDR3 totals 17 residues. The chain's CDR3 is CAISEWGRGEPDNEQFF. CDR3 DNA sequence: TGTGCCATCAGTGAGTGGGGGCGGGGGGAACCGGACAATGAGCAGTTCTTC.

The V gene is TRBV28, the J gene TRBJ1-2; 10 nucleotides align to TRBD1. This CDR3 spans 14 amino acids. The germline V gene has CDR1 MDHEN and CDR2 SYDVKM. The junction had 8 bases not matched to a gene; V was cut back by 6 bases and J by 7 bases. The CDR3 protein is CASRFGDRGRGYTF. In DNA, the CDR3 is TGTGCCAGCAGATTCGGGGACAGGGGACGTGGCTACACCTTC.

The rearrangement uses TRBV12-3 or TRBV12-4 and TRBJ2-3; 7 bases line up with TRBD1. V lost 6 bases to trimming and J lost 5 bases; unmatched junction nucleotides: 5. There are 13 residues in the CDR3. CDR3 region: CASRRTGVDTQYF. Written as DNA, the CDR3 is TGTGCCAGCAGACGGACAGGCGTAGATACGCAGTATTTT.

The V gene is TRBV15, the J gene TRBJ2-5; D uncertain. V was pared by 1 base and J by 5 bases, with 5 bases between. Germline CDR1 and CDR2: LNHNV and YYDKDF (reference sequence). The CDR3 sequence is 12 residues long. CDR3 DNA: TGTGCCACCAGCAGAGCGATGGAGACCCAGTACTTC. It translates to CATSRAMETQYF.

Points on this clone: This specimen includes other DNA sequences encoding the same CDR3. The chain is built from TRBV7-9 and TRBJ1-2; tentatively, D is TRBD1 (5 bases). CDR3 size: 13 residues. V lost 5 bases, J lost 2 bases, and 9 bases lay in between. The germline V gene has CDR1 SEHNR and CDR2 FQNEAQ (reference sequence). The CDR3 region has the DNA TGTGCCAGCAGCCTCCGGGACAACTATGGCTACACCTTC. Its protein is CASSLRDNYGYTF.

This clone has just one count. This chain uses TRBV28 with TRBJ1-2; 7 bases map to TRBD1. The ends lost 11 bases at V and 4 bases at J; junction bases unmatched: 10. Germline CDR1 is MDHEN and CDR2 is SYDVKM. The CDR3 has 13 amino acids. In nucleotides, the CDR3 is TGTGCCGTGGAGGGGGCGCTAGGCTATGGCTACACCTTC. Protein sequence: CAVEGALGYGYTF.